This T cell receptor (beta chain) is drawn from a study of blood T cell repertoires in COVID-19. The assay was immunoSEQ multiplex PCR, and TCRdb's table has in-frame clones only and misses some. The top ten hold 35% to 45% of the sample, which has some 47,000 clones, around 84% seen once. The CDR3 contains 16 residues. V dropped 0 bases and J dropped 2 bases, with 11 bases sitting between them. Germline CDR1 is PRHDT and CDR2 is FYEKMQ (reference sequence). The source of this sequence is a human donor in a cohort sampled during active COVID-19. The chain carries TRBV13 and TRBJ2-1, with D hard to call. Sequenced: peripheral blood. CDR3 DNA: TGTGCCAGCAGCTTAGGCGGTCCTTCCACCTACAATGAGCAGTTCTTC. As protein: CASSLGGPSTYNEQFF.